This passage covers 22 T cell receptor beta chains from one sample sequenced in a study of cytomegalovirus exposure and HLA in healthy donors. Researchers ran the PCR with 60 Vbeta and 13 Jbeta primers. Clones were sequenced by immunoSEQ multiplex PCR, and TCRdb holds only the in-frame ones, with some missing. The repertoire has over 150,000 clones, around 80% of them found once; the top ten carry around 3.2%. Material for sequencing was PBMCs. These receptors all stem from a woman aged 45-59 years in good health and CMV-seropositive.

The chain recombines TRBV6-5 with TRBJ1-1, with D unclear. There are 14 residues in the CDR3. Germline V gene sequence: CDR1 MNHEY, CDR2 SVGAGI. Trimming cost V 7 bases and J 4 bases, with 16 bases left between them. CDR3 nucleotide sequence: TGTGCCAGCATCTACGCGGCGCAAGGCACTGAAGCTTTCTTT. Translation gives CASIYAAQGTEAFF.

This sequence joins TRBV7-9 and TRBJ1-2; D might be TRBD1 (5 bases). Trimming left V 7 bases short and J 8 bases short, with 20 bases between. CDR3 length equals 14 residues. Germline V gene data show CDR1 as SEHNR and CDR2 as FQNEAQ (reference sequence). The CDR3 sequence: CASTHTGAGGGYTF. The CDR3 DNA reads TGTGCCAGCACCCATACAGGCGCCGGTGGCGGCTACACCTTC. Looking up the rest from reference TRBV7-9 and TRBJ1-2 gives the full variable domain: DTGVSQNPRHKITKRGQNVTFRCDPISEHNRLYWYRQTLGQGPEFLTYFQNEAQLEKSRLLSDRFSAERPKGSFSTLEIQRTEQGDSAMYLCASTHTGAGGGYTFGSGTRLTVV.

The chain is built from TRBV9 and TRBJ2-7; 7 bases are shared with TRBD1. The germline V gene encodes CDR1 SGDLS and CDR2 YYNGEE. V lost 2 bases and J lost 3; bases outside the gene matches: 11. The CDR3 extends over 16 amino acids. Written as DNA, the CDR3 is TGTGCCAGCAGCGTTGCCCCGACAGGGTCTAACTACGAGCAGTACTTC. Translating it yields CASSVAPTGSNYEQYF.

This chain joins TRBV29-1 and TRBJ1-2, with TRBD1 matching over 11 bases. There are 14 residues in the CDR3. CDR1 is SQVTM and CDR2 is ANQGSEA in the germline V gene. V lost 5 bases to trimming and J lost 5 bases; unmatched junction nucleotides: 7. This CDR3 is CSVLIGTGGYGYTF. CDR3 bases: TGCAGCGTTCTCATCGGGACAGGGGGTTATGGCTACACCTTC.

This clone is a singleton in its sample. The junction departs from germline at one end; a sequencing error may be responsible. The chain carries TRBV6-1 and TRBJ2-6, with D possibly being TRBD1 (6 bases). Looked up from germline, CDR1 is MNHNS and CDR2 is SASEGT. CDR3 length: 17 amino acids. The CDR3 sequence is CASSEPGQLSGANGLTF. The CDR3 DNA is TGTGCCAGCAGTGAACCGGGACAACTCTCTGGGGCCAACGGCCTGACTTTC.

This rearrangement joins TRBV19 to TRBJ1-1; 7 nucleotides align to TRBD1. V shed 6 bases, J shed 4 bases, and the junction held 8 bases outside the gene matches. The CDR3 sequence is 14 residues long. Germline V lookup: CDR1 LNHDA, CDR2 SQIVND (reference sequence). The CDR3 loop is CASSPTGLGTEAFF. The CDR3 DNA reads TGTGCCAGTAGCCCGACAGGGTTGGGCACTGAAGCTTTCTTT.

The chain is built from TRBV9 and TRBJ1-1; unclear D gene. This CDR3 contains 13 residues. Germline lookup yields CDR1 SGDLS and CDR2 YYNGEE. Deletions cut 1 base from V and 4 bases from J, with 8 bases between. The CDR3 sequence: CASSVNIGTEAFF. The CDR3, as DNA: TGTGCCAGCAGCGTAAATATCGGCACTGAAGCTTTCTTT.

CDR3 in amino acids: CASSLVVGLAKNIQYF. Written as DNA, the CDR3 is TGTGCCAGCAGCTTAGTGGTGGGACTAGCCAAAAACATTCAGTACTTC. V is TRBV11-3 and J is TRBJ2-4; tentatively, D is TRBD2 (6 bases). Germline V gene lookup returns CDR1 SGHNT and CDR2 YENEEA. The CDR3 extends over 16 amino acids. V was cut by 1 base and J by 0 bases, with 10 bases left in between.

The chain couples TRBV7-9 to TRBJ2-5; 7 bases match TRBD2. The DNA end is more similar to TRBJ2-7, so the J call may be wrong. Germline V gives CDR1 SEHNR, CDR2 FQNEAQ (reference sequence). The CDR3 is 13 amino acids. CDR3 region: CASSSGGGYEQYF. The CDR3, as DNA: TGTGCCAGCAGCTCCGGCGGGGGCTACGAGCAGTACTTC.

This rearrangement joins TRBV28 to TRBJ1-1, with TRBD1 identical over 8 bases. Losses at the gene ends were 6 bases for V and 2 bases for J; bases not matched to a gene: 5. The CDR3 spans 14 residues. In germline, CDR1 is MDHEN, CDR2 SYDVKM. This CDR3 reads CASRRTGFNTEAFF. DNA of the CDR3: TGTGCCAGCAGAAGGACAGGGTTCAACACTGAAGCTTTCTTT.

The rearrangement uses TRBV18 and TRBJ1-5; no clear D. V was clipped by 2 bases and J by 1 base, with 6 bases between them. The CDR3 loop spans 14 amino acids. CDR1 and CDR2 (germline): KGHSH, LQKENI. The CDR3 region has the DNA TGTGCCAGCTCACCAAGCGGGAGCAATCAGCCCCAGCATTTT. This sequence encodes CASSPSGSNQPQHF.

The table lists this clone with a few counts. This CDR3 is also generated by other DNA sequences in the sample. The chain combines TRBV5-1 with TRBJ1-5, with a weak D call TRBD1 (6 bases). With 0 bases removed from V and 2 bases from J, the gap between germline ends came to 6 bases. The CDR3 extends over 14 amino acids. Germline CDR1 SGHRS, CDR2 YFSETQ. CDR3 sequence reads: CASSLEGGNQPQHF. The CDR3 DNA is TGCGCCAGCAGCTTGGAGGGGGGCAATCAGCCCCAGCATTTT.

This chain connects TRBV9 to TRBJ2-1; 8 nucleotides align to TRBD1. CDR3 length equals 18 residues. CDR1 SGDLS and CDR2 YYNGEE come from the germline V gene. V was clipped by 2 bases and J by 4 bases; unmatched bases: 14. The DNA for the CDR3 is TGTGCCAGCAGCGTTAGGGGGACAGGATTCGGCCGTTACAATGAGCAGTTCTTC. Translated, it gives CASSVRGTGFGRYNEQFF.

CDR3 sequence: CASSSGGGGEGTEAFF. The CDR3 bases are TGTGCCAGCAGCTCCGGGGGAGGAGGTGAAGGCACTGAAGCTTTCTTT. The chain combines TRBV7-8 with TRBJ1-1; TRBD1 might be the D (5 bases). The CDR3 totals 16 residues. Germline V gene sequence: CDR1 SGHVS, CDR2 FQNEAQ. Trimming cost V 4 bases and J 4 bases, with 19 bases left between them.

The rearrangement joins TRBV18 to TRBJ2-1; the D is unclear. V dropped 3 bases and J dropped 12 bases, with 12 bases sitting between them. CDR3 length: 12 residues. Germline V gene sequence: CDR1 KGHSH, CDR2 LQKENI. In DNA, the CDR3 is TGTGCCAGCTCACCTCCCCAGGTTTCGCAGTTCTTC. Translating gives CASSPPQVSQFF.

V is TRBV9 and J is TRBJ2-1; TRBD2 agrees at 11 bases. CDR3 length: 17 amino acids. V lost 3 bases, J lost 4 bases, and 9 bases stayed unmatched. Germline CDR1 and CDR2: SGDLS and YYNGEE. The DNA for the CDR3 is TGTGCCAGCAGCGGTCCCGGGACTAGCGGTTTGTACAATGAGCAGTTCTTC. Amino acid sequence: CASSGPGTSGLYNEQFF.

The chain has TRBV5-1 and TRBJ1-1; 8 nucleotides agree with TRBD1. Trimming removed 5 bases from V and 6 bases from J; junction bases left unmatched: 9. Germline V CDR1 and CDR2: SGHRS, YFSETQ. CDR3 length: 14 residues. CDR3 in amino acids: CASSSDRGVAEAFF. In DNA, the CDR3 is TGCGCCAGCAGTTCCGACAGGGGAGTTGCTGAAGCTTTCTTT.

The CDR3 DNA is TGTGCCAGCAGCCCGCCGGGGTCGCTCTATGGCTACACCTTC. This encodes CASSPPGSLYGYTF. The V gene is TRBV27, the J gene TRBJ1-2; no definite D call. The length of the CDR3 is 14 residues. V was trimmed by 6 bases and J by 4 bases, leaving 15 bases between them. CDR1 is MNHEY, CDR2 SMNVEV, per germline (reference sequence).

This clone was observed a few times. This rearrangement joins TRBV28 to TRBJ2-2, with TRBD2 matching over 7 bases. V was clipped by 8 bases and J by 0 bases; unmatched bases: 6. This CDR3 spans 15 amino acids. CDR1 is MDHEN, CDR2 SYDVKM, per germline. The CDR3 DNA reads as TGTGCCAGCCAAACCGGGGGGTCGAACACCGGGGAGCTGTTTTTT. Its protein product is CASQTGGSNTGELFF.

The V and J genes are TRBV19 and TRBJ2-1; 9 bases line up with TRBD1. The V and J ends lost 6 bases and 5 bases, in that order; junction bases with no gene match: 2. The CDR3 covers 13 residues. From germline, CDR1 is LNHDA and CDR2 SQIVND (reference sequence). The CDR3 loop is CASSWTGDNEQFF. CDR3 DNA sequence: TGTGCCAGTAGCTGGACAGGGGACAATGAGCAGTTCTTC.

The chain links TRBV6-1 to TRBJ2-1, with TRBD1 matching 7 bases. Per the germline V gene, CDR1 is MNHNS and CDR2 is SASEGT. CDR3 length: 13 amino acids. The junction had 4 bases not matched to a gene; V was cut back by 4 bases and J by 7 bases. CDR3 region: CASSGTRGNEQFF. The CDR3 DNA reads TGTGCCAGCAGTGGAACCAGGGGGAATGAGCAGTTCTTC.

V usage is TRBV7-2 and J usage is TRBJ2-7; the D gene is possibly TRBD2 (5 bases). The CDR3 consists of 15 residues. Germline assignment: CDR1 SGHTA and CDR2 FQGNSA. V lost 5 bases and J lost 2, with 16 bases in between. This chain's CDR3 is CASSPRGIRPYEQYF. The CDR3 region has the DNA TGTGCCAGCAGCCCAAGAGGGATACGCCCCTACGAGCAGTACTTC.